This T cell receptor (beta chain) was obtained from a study of cytomegalovirus exposure and HLA in healthy donors. Findings and limits, study-wide: Associated with HLA alleles at 0.05 false discovery rate in a later analysis were 16,951 TCR beta sequences. The study put 150 to 200 TCR beta chains on its list as cytomegalovirus-associated. Earlier results showed most TCR beta V segments being productive about 87% or about 30% of the time.

About this clone: No antigen is known for it.

The study ran its PCR with 60 Vbeta and 13 Jbeta primers. Measured with immunoSEQ multiplex PCR; TCRdb has only the in-frame clones, and not every one. This repertoire comprises about 170,000 clones; its ten largest clones make up 0.79%. Germline V CDR1 and CDR2: LNHNV, YYDKDF (reference sequence). This CDR3 has 15 amino acids. The V and J ends lost 0 bases and 5 bases, in that order; junction bases with no gene match: 6. The chain combines TRBV15 with TRBJ2-7; TRBD1 matches at 8 bases. This TCR came from a woman aged 18-30 years in good health and CMV-seropositive. The sample comprised PBMCs. The CDR3 DNA reads TGTGCCACCAGCAGAGAGCAGGGGGCGGACGACGAGCAGTACTTC. It specifies CATSREQGADDEQYF.